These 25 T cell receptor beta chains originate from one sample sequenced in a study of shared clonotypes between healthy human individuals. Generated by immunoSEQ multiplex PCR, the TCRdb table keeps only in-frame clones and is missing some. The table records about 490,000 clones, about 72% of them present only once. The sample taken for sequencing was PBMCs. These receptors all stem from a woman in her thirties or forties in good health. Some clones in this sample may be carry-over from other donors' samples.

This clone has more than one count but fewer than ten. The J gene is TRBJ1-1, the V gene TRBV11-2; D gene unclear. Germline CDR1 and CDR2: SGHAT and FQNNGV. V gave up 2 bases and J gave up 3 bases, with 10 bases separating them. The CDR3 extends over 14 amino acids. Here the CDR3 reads CASSLTAGDTEAFF. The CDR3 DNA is TGTGCCAGCAGCTTAACGGCGGGTGACACTGAAGCTTTCTTT.

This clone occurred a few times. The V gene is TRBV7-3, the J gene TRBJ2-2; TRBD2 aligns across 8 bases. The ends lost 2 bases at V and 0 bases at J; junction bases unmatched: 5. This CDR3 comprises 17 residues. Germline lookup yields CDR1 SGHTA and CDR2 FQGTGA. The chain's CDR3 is CASSLVAGGANTGELFF. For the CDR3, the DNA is TGTGCCAGCAGCTTAGTGGCGGGAGGAGCGAACACCGGGGAGCTGTTTTTT.

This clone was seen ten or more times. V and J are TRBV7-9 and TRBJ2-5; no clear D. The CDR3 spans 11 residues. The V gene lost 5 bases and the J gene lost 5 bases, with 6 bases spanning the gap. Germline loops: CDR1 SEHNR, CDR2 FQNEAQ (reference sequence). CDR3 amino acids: CASSPRETQYF. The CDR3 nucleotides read TGTGCCAGCAGCCCCCGGGAGACCCAGTACTTC.

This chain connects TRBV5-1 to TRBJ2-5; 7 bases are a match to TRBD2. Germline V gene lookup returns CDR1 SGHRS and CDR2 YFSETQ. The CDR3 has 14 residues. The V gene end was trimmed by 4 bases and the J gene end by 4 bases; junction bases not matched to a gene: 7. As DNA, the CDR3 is TGCGCCAGCAGCGGGGGGGAGATGGGAGAGACCCAGTACTTC. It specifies CASSGGEMGETQYF.

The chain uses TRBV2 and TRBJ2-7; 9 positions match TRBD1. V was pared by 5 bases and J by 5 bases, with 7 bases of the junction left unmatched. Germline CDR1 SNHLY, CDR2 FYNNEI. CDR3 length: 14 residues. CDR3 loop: CASSLQGAGNEQYF. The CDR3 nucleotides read TGTGCCAGCAGTCTACAGGGGGCGGGAAACGAGCAGTACTTC.

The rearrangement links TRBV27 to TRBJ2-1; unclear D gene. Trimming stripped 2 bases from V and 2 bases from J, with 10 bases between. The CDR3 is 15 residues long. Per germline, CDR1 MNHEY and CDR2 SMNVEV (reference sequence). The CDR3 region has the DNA TGTGCCAGCAGTTTAAGCCACGGACCCTACAATGAGCAGTTCTTC. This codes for CASSLSHGPYNEQFF.

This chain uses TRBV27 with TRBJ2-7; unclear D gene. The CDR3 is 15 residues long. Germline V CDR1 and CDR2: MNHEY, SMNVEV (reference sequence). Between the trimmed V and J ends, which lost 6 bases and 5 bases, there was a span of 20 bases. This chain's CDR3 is CASRPYGPPAHEQYF. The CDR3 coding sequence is TGTGCCAGCAGGCCTTACGGGCCCCCCGCCCACGAGCAGTACTTC.

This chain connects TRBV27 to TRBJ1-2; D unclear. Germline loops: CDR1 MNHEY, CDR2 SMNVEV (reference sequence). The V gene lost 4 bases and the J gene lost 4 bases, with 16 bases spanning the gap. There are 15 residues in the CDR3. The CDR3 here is CASSSQDGPFYGYTF. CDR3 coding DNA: TGTGCCAGCAGTTCCCAGGACGGGCCCTTCTATGGCTACACCTTC.

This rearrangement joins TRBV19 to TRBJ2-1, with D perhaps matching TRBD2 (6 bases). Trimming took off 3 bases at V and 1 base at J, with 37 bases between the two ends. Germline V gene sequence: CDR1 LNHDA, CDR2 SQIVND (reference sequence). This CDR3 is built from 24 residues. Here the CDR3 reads CASSIRFSLAKGTSHQLSYNEQFF. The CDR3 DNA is TGTGCCAGTAGTATTCGTTTCTCTCTAGCGAAAGGAACCTCTCATCAACTTTCCTACAATGAGCAGTTCTTC.

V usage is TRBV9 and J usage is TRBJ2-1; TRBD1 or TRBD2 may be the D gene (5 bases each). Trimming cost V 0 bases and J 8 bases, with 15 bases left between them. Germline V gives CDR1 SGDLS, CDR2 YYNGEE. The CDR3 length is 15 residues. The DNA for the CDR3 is TGTGCCAGCAGCGTAGGAAACTCGGTGGGGGATGAGCAGTTCTTC. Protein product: CASSVGNSVGDEQFF.

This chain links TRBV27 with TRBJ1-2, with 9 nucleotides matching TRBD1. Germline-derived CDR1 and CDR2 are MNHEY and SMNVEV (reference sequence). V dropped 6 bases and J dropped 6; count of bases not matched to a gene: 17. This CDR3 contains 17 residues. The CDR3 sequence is CASSLPFPGQGMNGYTF. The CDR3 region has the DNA TGTGCCAGCAGCCTCCCCTTCCCGGGACAGGGTATGAATGGCTACACCTTC.

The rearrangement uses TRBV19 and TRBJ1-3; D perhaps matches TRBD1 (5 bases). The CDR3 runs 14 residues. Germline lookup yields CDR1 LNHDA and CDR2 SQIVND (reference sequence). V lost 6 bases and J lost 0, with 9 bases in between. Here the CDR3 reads CASSIRVSGNTIYF. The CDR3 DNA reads TGTGCCAGTAGCATCAGGGTCTCTGGAAACACCATATATTTT.

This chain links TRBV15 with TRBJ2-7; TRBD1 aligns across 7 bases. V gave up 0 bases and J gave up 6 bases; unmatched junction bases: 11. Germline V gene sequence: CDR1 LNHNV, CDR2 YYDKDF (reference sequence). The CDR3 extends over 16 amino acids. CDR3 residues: CATSRERARGSVEQYF. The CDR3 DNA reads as TGTGCCACCAGCAGAGAAAGGGCCAGGGGGAGCGTCGAGCAGTACTTC.

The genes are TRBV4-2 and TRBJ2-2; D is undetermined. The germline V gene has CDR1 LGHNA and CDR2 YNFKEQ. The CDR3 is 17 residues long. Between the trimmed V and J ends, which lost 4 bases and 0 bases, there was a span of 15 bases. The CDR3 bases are TGTGCCAGCAGCCCTGGCCGGTTGCGACCGAACACCGGGGAGCTGTTTTTT. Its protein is CASSPGRLRPNTGELFF.

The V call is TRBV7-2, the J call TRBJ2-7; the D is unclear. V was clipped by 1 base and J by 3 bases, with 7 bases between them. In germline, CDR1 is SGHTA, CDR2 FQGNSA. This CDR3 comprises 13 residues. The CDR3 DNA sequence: TGTGCCAGCAGCTTAGGACACGTCTACGAGCAGTACTTC. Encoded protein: CASSLGHVYEQYF.

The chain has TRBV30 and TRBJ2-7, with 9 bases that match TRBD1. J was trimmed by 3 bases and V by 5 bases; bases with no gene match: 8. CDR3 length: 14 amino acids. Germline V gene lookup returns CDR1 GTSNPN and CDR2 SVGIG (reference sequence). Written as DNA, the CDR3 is TGTGCCTGGTCCGCCGAGGACAGGGGCTACGAGCAGTACTTC. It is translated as CAWSAEDRGYEQYF.

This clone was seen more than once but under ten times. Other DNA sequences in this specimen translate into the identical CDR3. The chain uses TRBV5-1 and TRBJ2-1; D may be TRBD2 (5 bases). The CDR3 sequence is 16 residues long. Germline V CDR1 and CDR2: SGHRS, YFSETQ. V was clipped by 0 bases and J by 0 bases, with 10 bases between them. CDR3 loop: CASSLGGGSSYNEQFF. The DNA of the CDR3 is TGCGCCAGCAGCTTGGGAGGAGGAAGCTCCTACAATGAGCAGTTCTTC.

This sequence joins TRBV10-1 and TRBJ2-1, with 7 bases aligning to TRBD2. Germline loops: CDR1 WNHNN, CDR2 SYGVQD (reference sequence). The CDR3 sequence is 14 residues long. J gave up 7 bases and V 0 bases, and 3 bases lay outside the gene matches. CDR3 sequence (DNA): TGCGCCAGCAGTGAGTCAGTGGGGGGGAATGAGCAGTTCTTC. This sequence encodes CASSESVGGNEQFF.

CDR3 protein: CASSAIGGESETQYF. The CDR3 DNA follows: TGTGCCAGCAGCGCCATCGGCGGGGAGTCAGAGACCCAGTACTTC. The rearrangement joins TRBV7-3 to TRBJ2-5, with a tentative D call TRBD2 (6 bases). This CDR3 spans 15 amino acids. Germline CDR1 SGHTA, CDR2 FQGTGA. V was trimmed by 5 bases and J by 4 bases, leaving 17 bases between them.

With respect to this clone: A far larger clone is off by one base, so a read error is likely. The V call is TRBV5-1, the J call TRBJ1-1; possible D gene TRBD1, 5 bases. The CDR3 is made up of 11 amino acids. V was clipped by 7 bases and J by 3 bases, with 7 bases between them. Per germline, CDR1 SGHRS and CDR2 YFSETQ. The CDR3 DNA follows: TGCGCCAGCCGGGGGGACACTGAAGCTTTCTTT. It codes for CASRGDTEAFF.

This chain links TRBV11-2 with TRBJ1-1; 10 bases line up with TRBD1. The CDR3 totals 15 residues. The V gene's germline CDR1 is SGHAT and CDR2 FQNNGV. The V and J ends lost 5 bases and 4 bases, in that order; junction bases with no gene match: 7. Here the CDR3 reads CASSLTGGAGTEAFF. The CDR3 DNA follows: TGTGCCAGCAGCCTGACAGGGGGCGCGGGCACTGAAGCTTTCTTT.

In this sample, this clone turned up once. The CDR3 sequence is CASSSHSSPSGRKETQYF. CDR3 nucleotides: TGTGCCAGCAGCTCCCACTCCTCGCCTAGCGGGAGGAAAGAGACCCAGTACTTC. This chain joins TRBV7-9 and TRBJ2-5, with 11 bases that match TRBD2. CDR3 length: 18 amino acids. CDR1 and CDR2 from the germline V gene are SEHNR and FQNEAQ (reference sequence). V lost 4 bases to trimming and J lost 3 bases; unmatched junction nucleotides: 13. The full variable domain, completed using reference TRBV7-9 and TRBJ2-5, is DTGVSQNPRHKITKRGQNVTFRCDPISEHNRLYWYRQTLGQGPEFLTYFQNEAQLEKSRLLSDRFSAERPKGSFSTLEIQRTEQGDSAMYLCASSSHSSPSGRKETQYFGPGTRLLVL.

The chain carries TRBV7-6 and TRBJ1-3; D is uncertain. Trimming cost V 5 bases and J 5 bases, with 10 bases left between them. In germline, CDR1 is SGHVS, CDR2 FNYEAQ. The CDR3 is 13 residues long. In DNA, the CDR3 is TGTGCCAGCAGCCCGGGAGCCCGAAACACCATATATTTT. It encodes CASSPGARNTIYF. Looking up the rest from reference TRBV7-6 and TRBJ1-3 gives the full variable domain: GAGVSQSPRYKVTKRGQDVALRCDPISGHVSLYWYRQALGQGPEFLTYFNYEAQQDKSGLPNDRFSAERPEGSISTLTIQRTEQRDSAMYRCASSPGARNTIYFGEGSWLTVV.

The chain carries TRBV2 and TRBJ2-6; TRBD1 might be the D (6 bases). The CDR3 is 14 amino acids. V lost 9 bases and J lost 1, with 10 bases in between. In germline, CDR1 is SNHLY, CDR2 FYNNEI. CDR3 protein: CARRTASGANVLTF. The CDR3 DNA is TGTGCCAGACGGACAGCTTCTGGGGCCAACGTCCTGACTTTC.

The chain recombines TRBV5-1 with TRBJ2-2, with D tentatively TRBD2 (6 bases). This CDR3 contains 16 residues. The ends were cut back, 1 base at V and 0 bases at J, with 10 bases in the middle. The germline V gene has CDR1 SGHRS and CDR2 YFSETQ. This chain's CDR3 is CASSLQDYSNTGELFF. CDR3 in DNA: TGCGCCAGCAGCTTGCAGGACTACTCGAACACCGGGGAGCTGTTTTTT.